This TCR beta chain was sequenced in a study of cytomegalovirus exposure and HLA in healthy donors. PCR amplification relied on 60 Vbeta primers (plus 13 Jbeta primers). Here immunoSEQ multiplex PCR was the method, and the copy in TCRdb shows in-frame clones only, minus some. The sample totals roughly 41,000 clones. There are 15 residues in the CDR3. V dropped 4 bases and J dropped 6; count of bases not matched to a gene: 6. CDR1 and CDR2 from the germline V gene are MNHEY and SMNVEV (reference sequence). As to this clone: Its matching antigen is unknown.

Each donor's status was that of a healthy bone marrow donor. Donors likely had unrecorded immune exposures despite being nominally healthy when sampled. Whole-study findings and limits: A later analysis found common viral pathogens apparently linked to several of the most significant clusters.

The sample comprised PBMCs. The TCR originated in a woman aged 40-49 years in good health and CMV-seronegative. J is TRBJ2-2 and V is TRBV27, with 9 nucleotides matching TRBD2. This CDR3 reads CASSSLAGIPGELFF. The CDR3 region has the DNA TGTGCCAGCAGTTCGCTAGCGGGAATTCCCGGGGAGCTGTTTTTT.